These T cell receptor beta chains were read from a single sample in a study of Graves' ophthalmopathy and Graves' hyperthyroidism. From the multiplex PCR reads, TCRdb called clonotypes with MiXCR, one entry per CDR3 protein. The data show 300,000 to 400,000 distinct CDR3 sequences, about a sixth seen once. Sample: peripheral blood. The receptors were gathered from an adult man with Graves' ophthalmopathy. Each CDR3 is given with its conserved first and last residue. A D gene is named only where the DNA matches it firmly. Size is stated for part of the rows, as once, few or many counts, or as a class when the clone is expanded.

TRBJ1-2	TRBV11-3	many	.	CASSLVGGARNYGYTF	TGTGCCAGCAGCTTAGTAGGGGGGGCGAGGAACTATGGCTACACCTTC
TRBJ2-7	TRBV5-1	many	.	CASGTGLLDHEQYF	TGCGCCAGCGGAACGGGACTCTTGGACCACGAGCAGTACTTC
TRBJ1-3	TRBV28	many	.	CASSDSNYSGNTIYF	TGTGCCAGTTCGGACAGTAACTACTCTGGAAACACCATATATTTT
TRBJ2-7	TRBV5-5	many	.	CASSSRQGTSYEQYF	TGTGCCAGCAGCTCCCGACAGGGGACTAGCTACGAGCAGTACTTC
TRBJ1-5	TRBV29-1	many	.	CSVEGGGTNQPQHF	TGCAGCGTTGAAGGAGGTGGAACCAATCAGCCCCAGCATTTT
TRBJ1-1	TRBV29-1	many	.	CSVQGGTEAFF	TGCAGCGTTCAAGGCGGTACTGAAGCTTTCTTT
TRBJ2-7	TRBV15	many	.	CATKKLTGDYEQYF	TGTGCCACAAAGAAATTAACCGGAGACTACGAGCAGTACTTC
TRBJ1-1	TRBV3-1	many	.	CASSQGAGSTEAFF	TGTGCCAGCAGCCAAGGGGCGGGTAGCACTGAAGCTTTCTTT
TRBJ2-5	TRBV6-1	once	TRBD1	CASRDRQETQYF	TGTGCCAGCCGGGACAGACAAGAGACCCAGTACTTC
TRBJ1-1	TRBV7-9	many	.	CASSPSRWDTEAFF	TGTGCCAGCAGCCCAAGCCGATGGGATACTGAAGCTTTCTTT
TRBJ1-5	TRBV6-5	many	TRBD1	CASRPMDRARPQHF	TGTGCCAGCAGGCCTATGGACAGGGCAAGGCCCCAGCATTTT
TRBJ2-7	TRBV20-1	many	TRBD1	CSAIQGAGEQYF	TGCAGTGCTATACAGGGGGCGGGAGAGCAGTACTTC
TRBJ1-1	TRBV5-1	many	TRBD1	CASSSDRGMNTEAFF	TGCGCCAGCAGCTCGGACAGGGGCATGAACACTGAAGCTTTCTTT
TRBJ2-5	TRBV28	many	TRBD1	CASSFWTGNQETQYF	TGTGCCAGCAGTTTTTGGACAGGGAATCAAGAGACCCAGTACTTC
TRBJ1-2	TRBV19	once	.	CAVIDDTGHGYTF	TGTGCCGTAATCGACGACACGGGTCATGGCTACACCTTC
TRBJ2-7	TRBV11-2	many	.	CASSLEGIKGNEQYF	TGTGCCAGCAGCTTAGAGGGTATAAAAGGGAACGAGCAGTACTTC
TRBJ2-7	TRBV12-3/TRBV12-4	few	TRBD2	CASRWTSGSSYEQYF	TGTGCCAGCAGATGGACTAGCGGGAGTTCCTACGAGCAGTACTTC
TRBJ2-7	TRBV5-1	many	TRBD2	CASSLDLAGASEQYF	TGCGCCAGCAGCTTGGATCTAGCGGGAGCCTCCGAGCAGTACTTC
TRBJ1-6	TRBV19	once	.	CASSGQLSSYNSPLHF	TGTGCCAGTAGTGGGCAGCTGAGCTCCTATAATTCACCCCTCCACTTT
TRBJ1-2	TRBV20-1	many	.	CSAGGEGENGYTF	TGCAGTGCTGGGGGAGAAGGGGAAAATGGCTACACCTTC
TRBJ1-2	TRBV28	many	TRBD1	CASSKTGSGNYGYTF	TGTGCCAGCAGCAAGACAGGGTCAGGCAACTATGGCTACACCTTC
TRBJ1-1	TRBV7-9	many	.	CASSLDGITEAFF	TGTGCCAGCAGCTTAGACGGGATCACTGAAGCTTTCTTT
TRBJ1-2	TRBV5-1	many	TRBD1	CASSQETTGTGSGYTF	TGCGCCAGCAGCCAAGAGACTACCGGGACAGGGAGTGGCTACACCTTC
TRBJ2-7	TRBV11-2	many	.	CASSLDRGPSYEQYF	TGTGCCAGCAGCTTAGACCGGGGCCCCTCCTACGAGCAGTACTTC
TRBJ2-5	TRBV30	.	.	CAWSVIGAETQYF	TGTGCCTGGAGTGTAATCGGGGCAGAGACCCAGTACTTC
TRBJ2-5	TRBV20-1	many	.	CSVTDKQETQYF	TGCAGTGTTACGGACAAACAAGAGACCCAGTACTTC
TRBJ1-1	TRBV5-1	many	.	CASSTGGTGDTEAFF	TGCGCCAGCAGCACCGGGGGTACCGGGGACACTGAAGCTTTCTTT
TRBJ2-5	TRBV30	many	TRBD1	CAWQDDRVETQYF	TGTGCCTGGCAAGATGACAGGGTGGAGACCCAGTACTTC
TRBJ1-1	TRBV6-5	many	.	CASSIMNRRNTEAFF	TGTGCCAGCAGTATTATGAACAGAAGGAACACTGAAGCTTTCTTT
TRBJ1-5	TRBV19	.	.	CASSNPQGKPQHF	TGTGCCAGTAGTAACCCTCAGGGGAAGCCCCAGCATTTT
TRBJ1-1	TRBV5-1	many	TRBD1	CASRTGIMNTEAFF	TGCGCCAGCCGGACAGGGATCATGAACACTGAAGCTTTCTTT
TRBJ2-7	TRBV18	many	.	CASSAPGKDEQYF	TGTGCCAGCTCAGCTCCAGGGAAGGACGAGCAGTACTTC
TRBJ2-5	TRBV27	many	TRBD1	CASSPLRTGVEETQYF	TGTGCCAGCAGTCCTCTCCGGACAGGAGTGGAAGAGACCCAGTACTTC
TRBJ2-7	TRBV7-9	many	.	CASSLETYEQYF	TGTGCCAGCAGCCTAGAGACCTACGAGCAGTACTTC
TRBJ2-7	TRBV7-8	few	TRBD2	CASSLVTSGSHEQYF	TGTGCCAGCAGCTTAGTGACTAGCGGGAGCCACGAGCAGTACTTC
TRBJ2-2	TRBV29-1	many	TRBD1	CSVDGTGGSSELFF	TGCAGCGTTGACGGGACAGGGGGAAGTTCGGAGCTGTTTTTT
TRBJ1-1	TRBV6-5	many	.	CASRQVMNTEAFF	TGTGCCAGCAGACAGGTAATGAACACTGAAGCTTTCTTT